This T cell receptor (beta chain) was identified during a study of blood T cell repertoires in COVID-19. Across the whole study: Specimens from acute and convalescent COVID-19 originated in the United States, Italy and Spain.

Germline CDR1 reads MNHNS; CDR2 reads SASEGT. The junction had 5 bases not matched to a gene; V was cut back by 1 base and J by 3 bases. This CDR3 has 16 amino acids. How the authors handled the data: Using reference gene primer amplification, nucleated cell counts were estimated. Sequencing was performed with immunoSEQ multiplex PCR; in TCRdb, only in-frame clones are kept and a portion is missing. Clonal size and the V and J genes are those of that table, whereas D and trimming came from the DNA. Among about 180,000 clones listed, more than 80% were seen once. This chain links TRBV6-1 with TRBJ1-2; 10 bases are a match to TRBD1. This receptor was taken from a human donor in a cohort sampled during active COVID-19. The sequenced sample was peripheral blood. CDR3 DNA sequence: TGTGCCAGCAGTGAAGGTTGGACAGGGGGTGACTATGGCTACACCTTC. Protein: CASSEGWTGGDYGYTF.